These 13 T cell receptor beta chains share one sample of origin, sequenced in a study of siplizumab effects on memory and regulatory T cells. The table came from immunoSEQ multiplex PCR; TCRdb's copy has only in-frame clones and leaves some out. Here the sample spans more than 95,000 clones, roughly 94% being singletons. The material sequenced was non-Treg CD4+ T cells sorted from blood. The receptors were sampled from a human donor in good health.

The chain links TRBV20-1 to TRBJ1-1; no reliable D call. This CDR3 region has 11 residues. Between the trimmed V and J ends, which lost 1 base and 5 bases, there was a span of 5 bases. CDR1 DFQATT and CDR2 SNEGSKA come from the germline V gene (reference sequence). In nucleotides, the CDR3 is TGCAGTGCTAGAGGGGGAACTGAAGCTTTCTTT. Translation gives CSARGGTEAFF.

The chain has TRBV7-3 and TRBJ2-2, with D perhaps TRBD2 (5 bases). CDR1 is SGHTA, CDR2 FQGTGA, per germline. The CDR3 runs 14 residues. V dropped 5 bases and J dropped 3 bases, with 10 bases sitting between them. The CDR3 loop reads CASSPSRDTGELFF. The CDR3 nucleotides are TGTGCCAGCAGCCCGTCGAGGGACACCGGGGAGCTGTTTTTT.

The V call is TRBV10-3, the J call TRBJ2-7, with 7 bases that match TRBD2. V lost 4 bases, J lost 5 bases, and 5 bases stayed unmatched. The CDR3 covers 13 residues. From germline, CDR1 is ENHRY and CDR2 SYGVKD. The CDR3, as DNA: TGTGCCATCAGTGCGAGGGAGGGTAACGAGCAGTACTTC. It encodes CAISAREGNEQYF.

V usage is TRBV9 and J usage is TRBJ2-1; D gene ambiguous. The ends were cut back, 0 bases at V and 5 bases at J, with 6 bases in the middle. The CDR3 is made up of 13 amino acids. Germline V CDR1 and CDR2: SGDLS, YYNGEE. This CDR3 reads CASSVGRNNEQFF. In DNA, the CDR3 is TGTGCCAGCAGCGTAGGTCGAAACAATGAGCAGTTCTTC. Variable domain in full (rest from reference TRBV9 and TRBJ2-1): DSGVTQTPKHLITATGQRVTLRCSPRSGDLSVYWYQQSLDQGLQFLIQYYNGEERAKGNILERFSAQQFPDLHSELNLSSLELGDSALYFCASSVGRNNEQFFGPGTRLTVL.

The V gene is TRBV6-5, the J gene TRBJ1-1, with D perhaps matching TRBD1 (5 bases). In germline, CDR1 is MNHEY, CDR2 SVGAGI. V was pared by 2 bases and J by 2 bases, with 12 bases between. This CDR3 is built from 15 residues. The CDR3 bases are TGTGCCAGCAGTTACCAGCCGACAGTAAACACTGAAGCTTTCTTT. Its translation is CASSYQPTVNTEAFF.

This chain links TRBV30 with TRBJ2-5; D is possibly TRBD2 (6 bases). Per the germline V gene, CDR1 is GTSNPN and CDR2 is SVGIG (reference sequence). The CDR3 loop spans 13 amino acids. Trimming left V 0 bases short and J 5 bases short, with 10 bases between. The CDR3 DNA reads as TGTGCCTGGAGTGTGGGCAGCGGGGAGACCCAGTACTTC. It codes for CAWSVGSGETQYF.

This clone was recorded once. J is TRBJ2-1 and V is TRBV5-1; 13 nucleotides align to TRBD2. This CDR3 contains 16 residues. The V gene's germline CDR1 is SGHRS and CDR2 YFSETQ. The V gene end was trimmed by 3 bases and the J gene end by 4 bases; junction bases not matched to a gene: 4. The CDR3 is CASSSPGLAGYNEQFF. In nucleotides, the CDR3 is TGCGCCAGCAGCTCCCCGGGACTAGCGGGATACAATGAGCAGTTCTTC.

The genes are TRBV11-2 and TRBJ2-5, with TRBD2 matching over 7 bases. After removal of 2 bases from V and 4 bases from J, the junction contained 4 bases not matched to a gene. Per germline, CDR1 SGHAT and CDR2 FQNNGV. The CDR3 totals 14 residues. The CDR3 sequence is CASSLRAGAETQYF. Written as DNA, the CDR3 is TGTGCCAGCAGCTTAAGGGCGGGAGCAGAGACCCAGTACTTC.

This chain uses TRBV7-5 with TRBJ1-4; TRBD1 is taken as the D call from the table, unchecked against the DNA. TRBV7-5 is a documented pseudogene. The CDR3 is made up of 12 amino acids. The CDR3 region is CARTATNEKLFF. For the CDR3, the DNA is TGTGCTCGGACAGCAACTAATGAAAAACTGTTTTTT.

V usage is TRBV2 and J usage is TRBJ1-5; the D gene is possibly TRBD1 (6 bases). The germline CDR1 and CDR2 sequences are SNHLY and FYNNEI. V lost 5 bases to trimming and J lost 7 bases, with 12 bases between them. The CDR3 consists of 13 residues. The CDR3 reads CASSSRGGQPQHF. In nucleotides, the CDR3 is TGTGCCAGCAGTAGCAGGGGAGGCCAGCCCCAGCATTTT.

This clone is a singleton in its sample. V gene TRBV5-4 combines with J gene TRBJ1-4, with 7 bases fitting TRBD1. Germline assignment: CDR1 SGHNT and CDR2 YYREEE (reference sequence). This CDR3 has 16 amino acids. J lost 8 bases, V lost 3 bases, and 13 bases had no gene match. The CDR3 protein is CASSSRNRGSGEKLFF. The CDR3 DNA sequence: TGTGCCAGCAGCTCACGAAACAGGGGATCAGGGGAAAAACTGTTTTTT.

The CDR3 nucleotides are TGTGCCAGCAGTTTCGGGACAGGGCAGGGCTATGGCTACACCTTC. Amino acids: CASSFGTGQGYGYTF. J is TRBJ1-2 and V is TRBV6-6; TRBD1 agrees at 9 bases. Trimming removed 4 bases from V and 4 bases from J; junction bases left unmatched: 7. Germline CDR1 is MNHNY and CDR2 is SVGAGI (reference sequence). CDR3 size: 15 residues.

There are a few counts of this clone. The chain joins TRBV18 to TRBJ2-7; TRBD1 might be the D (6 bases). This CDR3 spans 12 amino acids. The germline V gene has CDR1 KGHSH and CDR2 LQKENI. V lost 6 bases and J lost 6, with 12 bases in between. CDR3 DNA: TGTGCCAGCTCGTCACAGGGTCTCGAGCAGTACTTC. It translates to CASSSQGLEQYF.